This T cell receptor beta chain emerged from a study of shared clonotypes between healthy human individuals. About the research overall: Plates per donor: three CD4 naive, three CD4 memory, two CD8 naive, one CD8 memory. Whole-study findings and limits: Genetic and exposure-history diversity was limited by the small donor number.

This clone was detected only once. The antigen remains unidentified. The germline gives CDR1 SGHAT, CDR2 FQNNGV. The germline V and J ends were trimmed by 5 bases and 4 bases, with 11 bases remaining between them. This CDR3 is built from 14 residues. Clones were read by immunoSEQ multiplex PCR, and TCRdb kept only the in-frame ones, dropping some. Of roughly 1,800,000 clones listed, less than 95% are singletons. As defined, naive CD8 cells were CD45RO-negative and positively selected for CCR7, with terminally differentiated effector memory CD45RA+ cells excluded. Adults of Caucasian background living in Nashville, Tennessee made up all donors.

The V and J genes are TRBV11-2 and TRBJ1-4; D may be TRBD1 (6 bases). This receptor was taken from a man younger than 35 in good health. The sample was naive CD8+ T cells sorted from blood. CDR3 sequence reads: CASSQTGYNEKLFF. In DNA, the CDR3 is TGTGCCAGCAGCCAAACAGGGTATAATGAAAAACTGTTTTTT. The variable domain in full, completed from reference TRBV11-2 and TRBJ1-4, reads EAGVAQSPRYKIIEKRQSVAFWCNPISGHATLYWYQQILGQGPKLLIQFQNNGVVDDSQLPKDRFSAERLKGVDSTLKIQPAKLEDSAVYLCASSQTGYNEKLFFGSGTQLSVL.